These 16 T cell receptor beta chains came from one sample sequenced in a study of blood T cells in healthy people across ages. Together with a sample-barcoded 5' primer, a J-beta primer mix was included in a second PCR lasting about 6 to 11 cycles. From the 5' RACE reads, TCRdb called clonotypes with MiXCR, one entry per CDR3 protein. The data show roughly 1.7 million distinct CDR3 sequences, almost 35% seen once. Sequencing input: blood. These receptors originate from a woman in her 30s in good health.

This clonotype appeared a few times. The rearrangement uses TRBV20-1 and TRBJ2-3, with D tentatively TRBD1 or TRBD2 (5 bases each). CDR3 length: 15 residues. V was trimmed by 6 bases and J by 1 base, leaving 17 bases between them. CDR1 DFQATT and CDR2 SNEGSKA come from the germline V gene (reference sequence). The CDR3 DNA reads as TGCAGTGCGTCCCGGAATTTGGGGGGCACAGATACGCAGTATTTT. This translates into CSASRNLGGTDTQYF.

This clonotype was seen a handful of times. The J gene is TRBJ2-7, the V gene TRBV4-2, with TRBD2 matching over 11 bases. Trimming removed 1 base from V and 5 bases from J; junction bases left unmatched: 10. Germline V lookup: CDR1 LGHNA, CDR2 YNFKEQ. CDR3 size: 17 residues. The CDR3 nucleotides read TGTGCCAGCAGCCAAGGGATATCTAGCGGGAGGTTTGACGAGCAGTACTTC. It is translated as CASSQGISSGRFDEQYF.

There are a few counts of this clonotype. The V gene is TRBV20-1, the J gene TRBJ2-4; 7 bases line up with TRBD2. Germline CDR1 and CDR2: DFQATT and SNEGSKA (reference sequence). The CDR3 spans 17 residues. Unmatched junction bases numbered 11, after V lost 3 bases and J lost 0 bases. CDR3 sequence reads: CSARSGLTNLAKNIQYF. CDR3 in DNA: TGCAGTGCTAGGTCGGGACTAACTAACCTAGCCAAAAACATTCAGTACTTC.

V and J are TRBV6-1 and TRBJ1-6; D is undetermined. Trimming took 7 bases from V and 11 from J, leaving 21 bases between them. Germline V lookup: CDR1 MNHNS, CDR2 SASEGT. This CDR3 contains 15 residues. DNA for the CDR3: TGTGCCAGCACCTCCGGGGAGGTGGGCTTTGCACCCCTCCACTTT. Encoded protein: CASTSGEVGFAPLHF.

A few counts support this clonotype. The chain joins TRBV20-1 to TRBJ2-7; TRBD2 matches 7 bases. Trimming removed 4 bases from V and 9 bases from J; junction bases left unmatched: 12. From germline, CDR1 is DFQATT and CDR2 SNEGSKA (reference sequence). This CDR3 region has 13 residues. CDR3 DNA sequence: TGCAGTGCTACTCCGGGGGGTACTATAGGGCAGTACTTC. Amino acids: CSATPGGTIGQYF.

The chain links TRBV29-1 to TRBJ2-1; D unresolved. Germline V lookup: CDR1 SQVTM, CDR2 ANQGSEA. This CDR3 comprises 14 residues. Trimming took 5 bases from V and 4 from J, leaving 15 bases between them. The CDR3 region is CSVSPRSRYNEQFF. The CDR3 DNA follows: TGCAGCGTTTCCCCTCGGAGCAGATACAATGAGCAGTTCTTC.

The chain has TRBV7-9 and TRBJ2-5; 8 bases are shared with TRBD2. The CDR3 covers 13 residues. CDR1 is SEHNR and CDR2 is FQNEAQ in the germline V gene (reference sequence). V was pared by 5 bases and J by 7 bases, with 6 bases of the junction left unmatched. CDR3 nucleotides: TGTGCCAGCAGCCAGACTAGCGAGGGGACCCAGTACTTC. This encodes CASSQTSEGTQYF.

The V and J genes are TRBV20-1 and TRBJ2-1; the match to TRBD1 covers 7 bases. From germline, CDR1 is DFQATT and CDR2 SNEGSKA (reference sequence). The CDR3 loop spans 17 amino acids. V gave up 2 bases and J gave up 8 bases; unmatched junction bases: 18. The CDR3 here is CSARPRGRGSLRYEQFF. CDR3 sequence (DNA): TGCAGTGCTAGACCCCGGGGCAGGGGGTCCCTTAGGTATGAGCAGTTCTTC.

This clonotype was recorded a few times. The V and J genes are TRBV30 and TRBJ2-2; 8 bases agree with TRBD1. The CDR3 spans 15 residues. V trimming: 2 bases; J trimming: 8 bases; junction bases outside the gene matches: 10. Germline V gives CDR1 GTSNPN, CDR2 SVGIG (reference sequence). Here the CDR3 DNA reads TGTGCCTGGAGTTACCTCGGGACAGGAACTGGGGAGCTGTTTTTT. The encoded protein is CAWSYLGTGTGELFF.

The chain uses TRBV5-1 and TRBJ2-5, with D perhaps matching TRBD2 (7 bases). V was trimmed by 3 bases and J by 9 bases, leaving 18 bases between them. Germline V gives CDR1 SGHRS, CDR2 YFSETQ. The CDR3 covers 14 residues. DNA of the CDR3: TGCGCCAGCAGCTGGAAGGGGGAGGGCGAGGCCCAGTACTTC. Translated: CASSWKGEGEAQYF.

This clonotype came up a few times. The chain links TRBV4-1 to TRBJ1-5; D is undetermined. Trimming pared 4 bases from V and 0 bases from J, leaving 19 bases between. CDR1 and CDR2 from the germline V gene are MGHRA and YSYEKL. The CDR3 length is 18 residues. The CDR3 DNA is TGCGCCAGCAGCCCCCATATTAAGGGTTTTGGTAGCAATCAGCCCCAGCATTTT. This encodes CASSPHIKGFGSNQPQHF.

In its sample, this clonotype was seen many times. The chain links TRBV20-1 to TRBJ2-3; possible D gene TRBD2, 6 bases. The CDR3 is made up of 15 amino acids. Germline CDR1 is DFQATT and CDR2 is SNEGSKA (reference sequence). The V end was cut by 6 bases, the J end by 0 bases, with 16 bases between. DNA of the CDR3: TGCAGTGCAAACATAGCGGAGAAGAGCACAGATACGCAGTATTTT. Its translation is CSANIAEKSTDTQYF.

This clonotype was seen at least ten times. CDR3 coding DNA: TGTGCCAGCAGTTACAGGGACAGCACAGATACGCAGTATTTT. This encodes CASSYRDSTDTQYF. The chain employs TRBV6-5 and TRBJ2-3; perhaps D is TRBD1 or TRBD2 (5 bases each). Germline V gives CDR1 MNHEY, CDR2 SVGAGI. This CDR3 has 14 residues. V gave up 2 bases and J gave up 0 bases, with 6 bases separating them.

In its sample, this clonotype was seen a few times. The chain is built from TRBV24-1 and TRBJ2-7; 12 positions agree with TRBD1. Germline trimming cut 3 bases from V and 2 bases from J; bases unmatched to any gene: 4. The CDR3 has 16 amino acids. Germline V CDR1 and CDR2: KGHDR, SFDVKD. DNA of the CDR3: TGTGCCACCAGTGATGCCGGGACAGGGGGCCCCTACGAGCAGTACTTC. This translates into CATSDAGTGGPYEQYF.

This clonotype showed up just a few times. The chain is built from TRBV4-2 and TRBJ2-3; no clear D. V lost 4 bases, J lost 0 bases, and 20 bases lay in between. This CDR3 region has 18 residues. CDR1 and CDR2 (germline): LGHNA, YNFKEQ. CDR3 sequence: CASSPPPKMVSSTDTQYF. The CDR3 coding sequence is TGTGCCAGCAGCCCCCCCCCCAAAATGGTATCTAGCACAGATACGCAGTATTTT.

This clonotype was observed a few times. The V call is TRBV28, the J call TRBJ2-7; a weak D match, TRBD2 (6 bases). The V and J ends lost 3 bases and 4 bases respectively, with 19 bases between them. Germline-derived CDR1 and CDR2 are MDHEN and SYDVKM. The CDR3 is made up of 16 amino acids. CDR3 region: CASSFVAGGVGYEQYF. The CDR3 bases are TGTGCCAGCAGTTTTGTAGCCGGCGGGGTGGGGTACGAGCAGTACTTC. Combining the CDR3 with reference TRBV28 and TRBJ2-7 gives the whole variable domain DVKVTQSSRYLVKRTGEKVFLECVQDMDHENMFWYRQDPGLGLRLIYFSYDVKMKEKGDIPEGYSVSREKKERFSLILESASTNQTSMYLCASSFVAGGVGYEQYFGPGTRLTVT.